These 18 T cell receptor beta chains were all obtained from the same sample, sequenced in a study of cytomegalovirus exposure and HLA in healthy donors (dated by TCRdb to about 2017). Receptor amplification or capture employed the immunoSEQ multiplex PCR assay. A mixture of 60 forward primers for TCR Vbeta segments and 13 reverse primers for TCR Jbeta segments was used in the multiplex PCR. TCRdb stores this immuneACCESS table with in-frame sequences only. Part of the clones is absent; in the studies checked, under half of the shortfall reflects unresolved V genes, and no reason is known for the rest. The sample yields about 81,000 clones; over 65% were counted once. Together, the top ten hold around 3% of the sample. Sequencing input: PBMCs. The receptors were gathered from a man aged 50 to 59 in good health and CMV-seropositive.

The V and J genes are TRBV11-2 and TRBJ2-1; 11 bases agree with TRBD2. This CDR3 is built from 15 residues. Looked up from germline, CDR1 is SGHAT and CDR2 is FQNNGV. The junction had 3 bases not matched to a gene; V was cut back by 4 bases and J by 4 bases. The CDR3 region has the DNA TGTGCCAGCAGCTGGACTAGCGGGTTATACAATGAGCAGTTCTTC. Amino acids: CASSWTSGLYNEQFF.

About this clone: Compared with germline, one end of the junction differs, possibly owing to a read error. The chain has TRBV7-9 and TRBJ1-5; D is unresolved. Germline assignment: CDR1 SEHNR and CDR2 FQNEAQ (reference sequence). The CDR3 is 16 amino acids. The CDR3 reads CSSSLASGDGNQPQHF. The CDR3 DNA is TGTTCCAGCAGCTTAGCTTCGGGTGACGGCAATCAGCCCCAGCATTTT.

V gene TRBV7-2 combines with J gene TRBJ2-3; TRBD2 is a possible D gene (5 bases). Germline V lookup: CDR1 SGHTA, CDR2 FQGNSA. This CDR3 contains 14 residues. V lost 7 bases to trimming and J lost 6 bases, with 17 bases between them. CDR3 bases: TGTGCCAGCACCCGGGATCTTACCAGGGATACGCAGTATTTT. It encodes CASTRDLTRDTQYF.

As DNA, the CDR3 is TGTGCCACCAGCAGAGAAGGACTAGCGGGAGGTTATACGCAGTATTTT. Protein product: CATSREGLAGGYTQYF. This chain uses TRBV15 with TRBJ2-3, with 14 bases fitting TRBD2. The CDR3 is made up of 16 amino acids. Germline V gene sequence: CDR1 LNHNV, CDR2 YYDKDF (reference sequence). J was trimmed by 7 bases and V by 0 bases; bases with no gene match: 3.

This rearrangement joins TRBV6-5 to TRBJ1-2; D gene uncertain. CDR1 is MNHEY, CDR2 SVGAGI, per germline. CDR3 size: 13 residues. V lost 6 bases, J lost 9 bases, and 17 bases lay in between. In DNA form, the CDR3 reads TGTGCCAGCAGAGATGGCGGGAGACCTAGCTACACCTTC. This encodes CASRDGGRPSYTF.

This clone was found once. The CDR3 sequence: CASTSGVTNEQFF. CDR3 bases: TGTGCCAGCACGTCGGGAGTTACCAATGAGCAGTTCTTC. The chain recombines TRBV28 with TRBJ2-1; weak D call: TRBD2 (6 bases). V dropped 7 bases and J dropped 6 bases, with 13 bases sitting between them. CDR1 MDHEN and CDR2 SYDVKM come from the germline V gene. This CDR3 comprises 13 residues.

The V gene is TRBV4-2, the J gene TRBJ2-5, with no clear D. The J call may be incorrect, as the DNA end agrees better with TRBJ2-7. This CDR3 has 15 residues. Germline V gene lookup returns CDR1 LGHNA and CDR2 YNFKEQ. For the CDR3, the DNA is TGTGCCAGCAGCCGAGAGGCCGATAGCTCCTACGAGCAGTACTTC. It yields the protein CASSREADSSYEQYF.

The V gene is TRBV11-3, the J gene TRBJ2-2, with D possibly being TRBD2 (5 bases). Trimming removed 5 bases at V and 2 bases at J, with 15 bases between. In germline, CDR1 is SGHNT, CDR2 YENEEA. CDR3 length equals 16 residues. This chain's CDR3 is CASSHGGSRNTGELFF. CDR3 nucleotide sequence: TGTGCCAGCAGCCATGGAGGTAGCCGAAACACCGGGGAGCTGTTTTTT.

This sequence joins TRBV5-6 and TRBJ1-1; TRBD1 matches at 12 bases. With 4 bases clipped from V and 6 bases from J, the junction kept 10 bases outside the gene matches. Germline V lookup: CDR1 SGHDT, CDR2 YYEEEE. This CDR3 spans 16 amino acids. CDR3 nucleotides: TGTGCCAGCAGCCCTGGGACAGGGGGCCTTAGATCTGAAGCTTTCTTT. Encoded protein: CASSPGTGGLRSEAFF.

The gene calls are TRBV4-1 and TRBJ1-6, with D perhaps TRBD1 (6 bases). V lost 0 bases, J lost 6 bases, and 6 bases lay in between. The CDR3 is made up of 14 amino acids. Germline loops: CDR1 MGHRA, CDR2 YSYEKL. The CDR3 region is CASSQDRGNSPLHF. The CDR3 coding sequence is TGCGCCAGCAGCCAAGACAGGGGTAATTCACCCCTCCACTTT.

The chain links TRBV9 to TRBJ2-3; 9 positions match TRBD1. This CDR3 is built from 16 residues. V gave up 4 bases and J gave up 3 bases; unmatched junction bases: 9. Germline V lookup: CDR1 SGDLS, CDR2 YYNGEE. The CDR3 loop is CASSPLRGTGTDTQYF. CDR3 bases: TGTGCCAGCAGCCCACTTCGGGGGACAGGGACAGATACGCAGTATTTT. Using reference TRBV9 and TRBJ2-3 for the parts outside the CDR3, the full variable domain is DSGVTQTPKHLITATGQRVTLRCSPRSGDLSVYWYQQSLDQGLQFLIQYYNGEERAKGNILERFSAQQFPDLHSELNLSSLELGDSALYFCASSPLRGTGTDTQYFGPGTRLTVL.

About this clone: An end of the junction does not agree with germline; a read error may underlie this. The chain combines TRBV5-4 with TRBJ2-4, with D possibly TRBD2 on 5 matching bases. The germline V gene has CDR1 SGHNT and CDR2 YYREEE (reference sequence). CDR3 length equals 18 residues. As DNA, the CDR3 is TGTGCCAGCAGCTTGGCCTTAACGGGGATTTCGGCCAAAAACAGTCAGTACTTC. Its protein is CASSLALTGISAKNSQYF.

This chain links TRBV4-2 with TRBJ2-1; 9 bases map to TRBD1. Per germline, CDR1 LGHNA and CDR2 YNFKEQ. V lost 1 base to trimming and J lost 1 base; unmatched junction nucleotides: 2. The CDR3 covers 16 residues. CDR3 sequence: CASSQGDRVSYNEQFF. The CDR3 DNA is TGTGCCAGCAGCCAAGGGGACAGGGTGTCCTACAATGAGCAGTTCTTC.

V gene TRBV9 combines with J gene TRBJ2-1; TRBD2 matches at 10 bases. The V gene's germline CDR1 is SGDLS and CDR2 YYNGEE. V lost 0 bases to trimming and J lost 9 bases; unmatched junction nucleotides: 3. CDR3 length equals 14 residues. This CDR3 reads CASSVEVAGGEQFF. The CDR3 DNA reads TGTGCCAGCAGCGTAGAAGTAGCGGGAGGTGAGCAGTTCTTC.

Concerning this clone: Compared with germline, one end of the junction differs, possibly owing to a read error. The rearrangement links TRBV7-9 to TRBJ2-3, with D possibly matching TRBD1 (6 bases). The CDR3 is made up of 15 amino acids. From germline, CDR1 is SEHNR and CDR2 FQNEAQ (reference sequence). The CDR3 DNA sequence: TGTTCCAGCAGCTTCAGGGGTTGGGGCACAGATACGCAGTATTTT. Amino acids: CSSSFRGWGTDTQYF.

The chain uses TRBV19 and TRBJ2-7; 11 bases are shared with TRBD1. V was clipped by 4 bases and J by 3 bases; unmatched bases: 2. The CDR3 covers 14 residues. Germline assignment: CDR1 LNHDA and CDR2 SQIVND (reference sequence). The CDR3, as DNA: TGTGCCAGTAGTAGCGGGACAGGGGGCTACGAGCAGTACTTC. Translation gives CASSSGTGGYEQYF.

This clone was counted once. The chain has TRBV14 and TRBJ1-1; 11 nucleotides line up with TRBD1. This CDR3 has 15 residues. Germline-derived CDR1 and CDR2 are SGHDN and FVKESK. Trimming cost V 4 bases and J 5 bases; bases outside gene matches: 6. CDR3 region: CASSPRTGGWTEAFF. The CDR3 DNA sequence: TGTGCCAGCAGCCCTCGGACAGGGGGCTGGACTGAAGCTTTCTTT.

This clone appeared a single time. The V and J genes are TRBV5-4 and TRBJ1-4, with D uncertain. Trimming pared 2 bases from V and 8 bases from J, leaving 13 bases between. Germline values: CDR1 SGHNT, CDR2 YYREEE (reference sequence). There are 14 residues in the CDR3. The CDR3 sequence is CASSLVGSQEKLFF. DNA for the CDR3: TGTGCCAGCAGCTTAGTCGGGTCGCAGGAAAAACTGTTTTTT.